This is a list of T cell receptor beta chains from one sample in a study of T-cell memory formation after mild COVID-19. TCRdb itself ran the 5' RACE reads through MiXCR, one entry per CDR3 protein. In the table there are fewer than 140,000 distinct CDR3 sequences, about a sixth of which are singletons. Sequenced sample: PBMCs or a T cell subset sorted from them (not recorded which). The receptors originated from an adult woman who had mild COVID-19 (a few samples of this study predate the infection). Cell type and time point are not known. Each CDR3 is given with its conserved first and last residue. The D gene is left open where the match is weak. Size is stated for part of the rows, as once, few or many counts, or as a class when the clone is expanded.

. . TRBJ2-3 TRBV5-1 TGCGCCAGCAGCTTAGTTGGCAGAGGAACAGATACGCAGTATTTT CASSLVGRGTDTQYF
TRBD2 few TRBJ2-3 TRBV15 TGTGCCACCAGCAGTATAGCGGGAGCTACAGATACGCAGTATTTT CATSSIAGATDTQYF
TRBD1 . TRBJ2-5 TRBV7-9 TGTGCCAGCAGCTTCGGCACAGGGGCCCAAGAGACCCAGTACTTC CASSFGTGAQETQYF
. few TRBJ2-7 TRBV29-1 TGCAGCGTCAAGCCGAGGCAAGGAAACCACTACGAGCAGTACTTC CSVKPRQGNHYEQYF
. . TRBJ2-3 TRBV29-1 TGCAGCGTTGAAGACTATGTCCGTGAGACAGATACGCAGTATTTT CSVEDYVRETDTQYF
. . TRBJ2-6 TRBV7-3 TGTGCCAGCAGCTTAACGCAGTACTCTGGGGCCAACGTCCTGACTTTC CASSLTQYSGANVLTF
. . TRBJ2-2 TRBV29-1 TGCAGCGTTGAAGTAGGGGACACAAACACCGGGGAGCTGTTTTTT CSVEVGDTNTGELFF
. many TRBJ2-1 TRBV5-1 TGCGCCAGCAGCTTGGGAGGGGATGAGCAGTTCTTC CASSLGGDEQFF
. many TRBJ2-1 TRBV4-3 TGCGCCAGCAGCCCCGGGGCGGGACCCTCCTACAATGAGCAGTTCTTC CASSPGAGPSYNEQFF
TRBD1 . TRBJ1-2 TRBV9 TGTGCCAGCAGCGTAGAGAACAGGGGGCAATCTAACTATGGCTACACCTTC CASSVENRGQSNYGYTF
TRBD2 . TRBJ2-2 TRBV4-1 TGCGCCAGCAGCCAAAGATGGGTTGTGACTAGCGGGGGGCCGGGGACCGGGGAGCTGTTTTTT CASSQRWVVTSGGPGTGELFF
TRBD2 . TRBJ2-7 TRBV20-1 TGCAGTGCTAGAGGTGTAGTAGCGGGGGTGGGCGAGCAGTACTTC CSARGVVAGVGEQYF
. . TRBJ1-2 TRBV25-1 TGTGCCAGCAGTGGTGTAGAAGGGATCTATGGCTACACCTTC CASSGVEGIYGYTF
. . TRBJ2-3 TRBV5-1 TGCGCCAGCAGCCGTAGACAGGGAGGAGGAATAGAAGATACGCAGTATTTT CASSRRQGGGIEDTQYF
TRBD1 . TRBJ2-3 TRBV7-6 TGTGCCAGCAGCTTGCTAGACAGGGGGCTCACAGATACGCAGTATTTT CASSLLDRGLTDTQYF
. . TRBJ2-1 TRBV5-1 TGCGCCAGCAGCTTGGGACCGCGGGACACCGGCTACAATGAGCAGTTCTTC CASSLGPRDTGYNEQFF
. few TRBJ2-3 TRBV7-3 TGTGCCAGCAGCTTGGCGGGGTCTCGCATAGATACGCAGTATTTT CASSLAGSRIDTQYF
. many TRBJ2-7 TRBV5-1 TGCGCCAGCAGCTTCGGCAGGGAGGACTACGAGCAGTACTTC CASSFGREDYEQYF
. . TRBJ2-2 TRBV7-9 TGTGCCAGCAGCTCGAGGTGGGAGGCGGACACCGGGGAGCTGTTTTTT CASSSRWEADTGELFF
TRBD1 few TRBJ1-5 TRBV7-9 TGTGCCAGCAGCTTGGACGGGACAGGGGATCAGCCCCAGCATTTT CASSLDGTGDQPQHF
. . TRBJ2-7 TRBV29-1 TGCAGCGTTGTGGGATCGACCTACGAGCAGTACTTC CSVVGSTYEQYF
TRBD1 few TRBJ1-3 TRBV9 TGTGCCAGCAGCAGGGACAGCTCTGGAAACACCATATATTTT CASSRDSSGNTIYF
TRBD1 . TRBJ1-3 TRBV5-1 TGCGCCAGCAGCTTGGGGGACAGGATCCCCGGGTGGTCTGGAAACACCATATATTTT CASSLGDRIPGWSGNTIYF
. few TRBJ2-1 TRBV7-2 TGTGCCAGCAGCCTCCCCCGGGGGGCACCGGGGGACAATGAGCAGTTCTTC CASSLPRGAPGDNEQFF
. . TRBJ1-1 TRBV27 TGTGCCAGCAGTTTATTCGGGGGAAGTAGAACTGAAGCTTTCTTT CASSLFGGSRTEAFF
. . TRBJ1-4 TRBV2 TGTGCCAGCAGGGGGGCCGCGCAACTCAAGGGAGAAAAACTGTTTTTT CASRGAAQLKGEKLFF
. . TRBJ1-1 TRBV9 TGTGCCAACAGCGTAGGAGGGCGCCGGGGAACTGAAGCTTTCTTT CANSVGGRRGTEAFF
TRBD2 few TRBJ2-7 TRBV27 TGTGCCAGCAGTTCCTTACTAGCGGGGCTTACCTACGAGCAGTACTTC CASSSLLAGLTYEQYF
TRBD2 . TRBJ2-3 TRBV11-2 TGTGCCAGCAGCTTACTGCCTAGCGGGGAGACAGATACGCAGTATTTT CASSLLPSGETDTQYF
TRBD2 few TRBJ2-7 TRBV2 TGTGCCAGCATTGCCACTAGCGGGAATGGCTCCTACGAGCAGTACTTC CASIATSGNGSYEQYF
. . TRBJ1-1 TRBV19 TGTGCCAGTAGTCTCTCGGGTCTCATGAACACTGAAGCTTTCTTT CASSLSGLMNTEAFF
TRBD1 . TRBJ2-5 TRBV6-5 TGTGCCAGCAGTTACGGGACAGACCAAGAGACCCAGTACTTC CASSYGTDQETQYF
TRBD1 few TRBJ1-2 TRBV29-1 TGCAGCGTTGGTAAAGGGGGCGTTTCTGGCTACACCTTC CSVGKGGVSGYTF
. . TRBJ1-2 TRBV3-1 TGTGCCAGCAGCCCGGGAGGAAGCTATGGCTACACCTTC CASSPGGSYGYTF
. few TRBJ2-3 TRBV4-1 TGCGCCAGCAGCCAAGAAGGGCCTCGATCCGGAGATACGCAGTATTTT CASSQEGPRSGDTQYF
. . TRBJ2-1 TRBV4-1 TGCGCCAGCAGCCAAGATTTAGGGGGGCTCAATGAGCAGTTCTTC CASSQDLGGLNEQFF
TRBD1 many TRBJ2-5 TRBV4-1 TGCGCCAGCAGCCAAGATCCCAGCGGGGACAGGGGAGAGACCCAGTACTTC CASSQDPSGDRGETQYF
. . TRBJ1-1 TRBV7-9 TGTGCCAGCAGCGTCGTAGGGGCTCCGAACACTGAAGCTTTCTTT CASSVVGAPNTEAFF
. . TRBJ1-2 TRBV5-1 TGCGCCAGCAGCTTGGGATTGGGGGTGATCGGCTACACCTTC CASSLGLGVIGYTF